Presented here are 17 T cell receptor beta chains from one specimen sequenced in a study of vaccination effects on CD4 cells after COVID-19. TCRdb keeps only in-frame clones here, not all; method: immunoSEQ multiplex PCR. The sample includes about 41,000 clones, over 75% seen only once; the top ten take roughly 3.1%. No antigen has been assigned to these receptors. ViraFEST expansion of antigen-specific CD4+ T cells with viral peptide pools preceded sequencing. CD4+ T cell isolation took place after about nine days of culture. All vaccine recipients tested negative for nucleocapsid antibodies and had never contracted SARS-CoV-2 infection. This specimen consisted of CD4+ T cells from PBMCs cultured with HCoV-NL63 spike peptides, obtained before COVID-19 vaccination. These TCRs come from a human donor who received a COVID-19 vaccine.

The genes are TRBV7-2 and TRBJ1-2, with D perhaps TRBD1 (5 bases). Trimming removed 5 bases at V and 0 bases at J, with 22 bases between. The germline V gene has CDR1 SGHTA and CDR2 FQGNSA. The CDR3 runs to 18 residues. The CDR3 region is CASSPTGQGLRPNYGYTF. The CDR3, as DNA: TGTGCCAGCAGCCCAACCGGGCAGGGTCTAAGACCTAACTATGGCTACACCTTC.

The chain recombines TRBV27 with TRBJ2-7, with TRBD2 as a possible D gene (6 bases). Germline loops: CDR1 MNHEY, CDR2 SMNVEV (reference sequence). V was cut by 5 bases and J by 9 bases, with 20 bases left in between. The CDR3 has 14 amino acids. As DNA, the CDR3 is TGTGCCAGCAGTCTCACCCGGGACTCCGCGGGGCAGTACGTC. This codes for CASSLTRDSAGQYV.

The chain uses TRBV30 and TRBJ2-4; possibly TRBD2 for D (6 bases). The V gene lost 2 bases and the J gene lost 0 bases, with 11 bases spanning the gap. CDR1 and CDR2 (germline): GTSNPN, SVGIG (reference sequence). This CDR3 has 15 residues. Here the CDR3 reads CAWSLGGPAKNIQYF. CDR3 DNA sequence: TGTGCCTGGAGTCTCGGGGGTCCAGCCAAAAACATTCAGTACTTC.

This chain connects TRBV6-1 to TRBJ2-7, with D perhaps TRBD2 (6 bases). The germline V gene encodes CDR1 MNHNS and CDR2 SASEGT. V was pared by 2 bases and J by 3 bases, with 14 bases between. The CDR3 loop spans 15 amino acids. The CDR3 spells CASSEIGGSGYEQYV. As DNA, the CDR3 is TGTGCCAGCAGTGAAATCGGGGGATCGGGCTACGAGCAGTACGTC.

J is TRBJ2-3 and V is TRBV5-8; D is undetermined. The CDR3 totals 16 residues. Trimming removed 7 bases at V and 0 bases at J, with 18 bases between. Germline CDR1 and CDR2: SGHTS and YDEGEE. CDR3: CASPVWPDTSTDTQYF. The CDR3 region has the DNA TGTGCCAGCCCCGTGTGGCCAGACACAAGCACAGATACGCAGTATTTT.

The V call is TRBV6-5, the J call TRBJ2-7; maybe TRBD1 (6 bases). The V end was cut by 7 bases, the J end by 9 bases, with 19 bases between. The germline V gene encodes CDR1 MNHEY and CDR2 SVGAGI. There are 13 residues in the CDR3. The chain's CDR3 is CASNHTGHRVQYV. CDR3 nucleotides: TGTGCCAGCAACCATACAGGGCATCGCGTGCAGTACGTC.

This clone was seen once. This rearrangement joins TRBV27 to TRBJ1-6; D unresolved. The germline gives CDR1 MNHEY, CDR2 SMNVEV (reference sequence). The CDR3 extends over 13 amino acids. The ends were cut back, 6 bases at V and 7 bases at J, with 10 bases in the middle. CDR3 coding DNA: TGTGCCAGCAGCCTAAACAGAAATTCACCCCTCCACTTT. It specifies CASSLNRNSPLHF.

In DNA, the CDR3 is TGTGCCAGCAGCTTGGGGGGGAAGTACGAGCAGTACGTC. As protein: CASSLGGKYEQYV. This sequence joins TRBV5-4 and TRBJ2-7; D tentatively fits TRBD1 or TRBD2 (5 bases each). This CDR3 region has 13 residues. Trimming took off 0 bases at V and 4 bases at J, with 8 bases between the two ends. In germline, CDR1 is SGHNT, CDR2 YYREEE (reference sequence).

The V gene is TRBV19, the J gene TRBJ1-2, with unresolved D. The V and J ends lost 6 bases and 0 bases respectively, with 8 bases between them. Per the germline V gene, CDR1 is LNHDA and CDR2 is SQIVND (reference sequence). CDR3 size: 13 residues. The CDR3: CASSFRANYGYTF. CDR3 coding DNA: TGTGCCAGTAGCTTCCGCGCTAACTATGGCTACACCTTC. The full variable domain, its missing parts supplied by reference TRBV19 and TRBJ1-2, is DGGITQSPKYLFRKEGQNVTLSCEQNLNHDAMYWYRQDPGQGLRLIYYSQIVNDFQKGDIAEGYSVSREKKESFPLTVTSAQKNPTAFYLCASSFRANYGYTFGSGTRLTVV.

The chain recombines TRBV14 with TRBJ1-6, with a tentative D call TRBD1 (5 bases). The V gene lost 5 bases and the J gene lost 9 bases, with 14 bases spanning the gap. This CDR3 region has 14 residues. Germline V CDR1 and CDR2: SGHDN, FVKESK. The CDR3 bases are TGTGCCAGCAGCACACAGGCACGGGGTTCACCCCTCCACTTT. Translated, it gives CASSTQARGSPLHF.

V and J are TRBV4-1 and TRBJ1-2, with 9 positions matching TRBD1. Germline V gene data show CDR1 as MGHRA and CDR2 as YSYEKL. The J segment lost 3 bases and the V segment lost 5 bases, leaving 7 bases of the junction unmatched. The CDR3 sequence is 15 residues long. CDR3 sequence reads: CASSDLQGADYGYTF. The CDR3 DNA sequence: TGCGCCAGCAGCGATTTACAGGGGGCGGACTATGGCTACACCTTC.

The rearrangement joins TRBV15 to TRBJ1-4, with 7 bases that match TRBD1. The germline CDR1 and CDR2 sequences are LNHNV and YYDKDF (reference sequence). The CDR3 loop spans 16 amino acids. Germline trimming cut 3 bases from V and 8 bases from J; bases unmatched to any gene: 12. Here the CDR3 reads CATSRDNRGGGEKLFF. The CDR3 region has the DNA TGTGCCACCAGCAGGGATAACAGGGGCGGCGGCGAAAAACTGTTTTTT. Variable domain in full (rest from reference TRBV15 and TRBJ1-4): DAMVIQNPRYQVTQFGKPVTLSCSQTLNHNVMYWYQQKSSQAPKLLFHYYDKDFNNEADTPDNFQSRRPNTSFCFLDIRSPGLGDTAMYLCATSRDNRGGGEKLFFGSGTQLSVL.

The CDR3 DNA follows: TGTGCCAGCAGTTTAAGATGGAGTCGGGGGGAGACCCAGTACTTC. This sequence encodes CASSLRWSRGETQYF. V and J are TRBV27 and TRBJ2-5; D possibly corresponds to TRBD2 (6 bases). The V gene's germline CDR1 is MNHEY and CDR2 SMNVEV (reference sequence). The CDR3 has 15 amino acids. The V and J ends lost 2 bases and 5 bases respectively, with 15 bases between them.

The chain combines TRBV5-1 with TRBJ2-1; tentatively, D is TRBD2 (6 bases). V was clipped by 4 bases and J by 2 bases, with 16 bases between them. Per germline, CDR1 SGHRS and CDR2 YFSETQ. The CDR3 has 16 amino acids. The CDR3 reads CASSGGTQGTYNEQFF. In nucleotides, the CDR3 is TGCGCCAGCAGCGGGGGGACGCAGGGTACCTACAATGAGCAGTTCTTC.

The V call is TRBV6-6, the J call TRBJ1-3, with 7 bases matching TRBD1. With V trimmed by 11 bases and J by 0 bases, 10 bases remained unmatched. The germline V gene has CDR1 MNHNY and CDR2 SVGAGI (reference sequence). The CDR3 has 15 amino acids. CDR3 loop: CASTGGGSSGNTIYF. Here the CDR3 DNA reads TGTGCCTCAACGGGAGGGGGCTCCTCTGGAAACACCATATATTTT.

This clone has more than one count but fewer than ten. This chain links TRBV9 with TRBJ1-2; D gene unclear. Germline assignment: CDR1 SGDLS and CDR2 YYNGEE. V shed 6 bases and J shed 4 bases, with 16 bases lying between them. This CDR3 has 14 amino acids. CDR3 in DNA: TGTGCCAGCACCCCGTCTGAAGGCCTCTATGGCTACACCTTC. This translates into CASTPSEGLYGYTF.

The chain employs TRBV30 and TRBJ2-1; 7 bases align to TRBD2. The length of the CDR3 is 14 residues. The V and J ends lost 3 bases and 3 bases, in that order; junction bases with no gene match: 5. Germline CDR1 GTSNPN, CDR2 SVGIG (reference sequence). The CDR3 sequence: CAWRRSGDYNEQFF. The CDR3 nucleotides read TGTGCCTGGAGGAGGAGCGGGGACTACAATGAGCAGTTCTTC.